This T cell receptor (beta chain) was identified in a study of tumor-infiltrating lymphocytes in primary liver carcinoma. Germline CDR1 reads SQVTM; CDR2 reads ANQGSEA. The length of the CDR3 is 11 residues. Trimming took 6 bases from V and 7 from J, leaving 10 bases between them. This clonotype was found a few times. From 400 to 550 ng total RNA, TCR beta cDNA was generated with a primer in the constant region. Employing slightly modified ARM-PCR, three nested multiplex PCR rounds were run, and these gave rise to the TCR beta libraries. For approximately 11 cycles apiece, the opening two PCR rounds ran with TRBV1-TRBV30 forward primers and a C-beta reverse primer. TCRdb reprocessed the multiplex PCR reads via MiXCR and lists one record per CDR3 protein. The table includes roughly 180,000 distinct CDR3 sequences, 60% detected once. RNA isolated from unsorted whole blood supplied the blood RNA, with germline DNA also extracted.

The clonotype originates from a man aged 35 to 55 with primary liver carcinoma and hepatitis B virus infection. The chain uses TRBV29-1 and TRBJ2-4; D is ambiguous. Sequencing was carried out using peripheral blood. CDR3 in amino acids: CSVTTRNIQYF. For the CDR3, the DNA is TGCAGCGTCACAACCCGGAACATTCAGTACTTC.